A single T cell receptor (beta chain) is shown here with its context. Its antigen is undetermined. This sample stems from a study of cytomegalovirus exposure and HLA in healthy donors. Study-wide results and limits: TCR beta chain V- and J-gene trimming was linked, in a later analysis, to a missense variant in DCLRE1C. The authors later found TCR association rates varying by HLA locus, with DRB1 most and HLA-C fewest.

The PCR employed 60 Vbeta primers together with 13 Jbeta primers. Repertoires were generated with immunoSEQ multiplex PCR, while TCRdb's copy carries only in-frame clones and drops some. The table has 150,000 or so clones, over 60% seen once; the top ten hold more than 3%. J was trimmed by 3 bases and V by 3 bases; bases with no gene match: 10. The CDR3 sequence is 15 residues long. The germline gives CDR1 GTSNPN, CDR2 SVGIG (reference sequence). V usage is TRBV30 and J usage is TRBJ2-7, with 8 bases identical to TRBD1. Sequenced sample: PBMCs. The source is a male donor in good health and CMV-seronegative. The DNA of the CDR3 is TGTGCCTGGAGGACGCCGCGACAGGGGAGCTACGAGCAGTACTTC. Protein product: CAWRTPRQGSYEQYF.